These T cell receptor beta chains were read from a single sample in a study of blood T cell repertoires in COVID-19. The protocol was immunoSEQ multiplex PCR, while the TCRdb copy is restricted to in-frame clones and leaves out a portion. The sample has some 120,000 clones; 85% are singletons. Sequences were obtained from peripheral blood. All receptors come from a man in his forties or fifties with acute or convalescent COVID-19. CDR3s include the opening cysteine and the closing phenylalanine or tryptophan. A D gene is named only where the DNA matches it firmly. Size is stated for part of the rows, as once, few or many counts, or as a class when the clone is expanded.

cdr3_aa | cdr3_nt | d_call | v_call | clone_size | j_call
CASSNPGQGVYGYTF | TGTGCCAGTAGTAACCCCGGACAGGGGGTCTATGGCTACACCTTC | TRBD1 | TRBV19 | - | TRBJ1-2
CASSPDRVSEKLFF | TGTGCCAGCAGTCCCGACAGGGTGTCTGAAAAACTGTTTTTT | TRBD1 | TRBV7-2 | - | TRBJ1-4
CASGLEILGGSTDTQYF | TGTGCTAGTGGTTTAGAGATCCTGGGGGGGAGCACAGATACGCAGTATTTT | TRBD2 | TRBV12-5 | - | TRBJ2-3
CAISSRVGEQYF | TGTGCCATCAGTTCTAGAGTCGGCGAGCAGTACTTC | - | TRBV10-3 | - | TRBJ2-7
CASSFTSGRGEQFF | TGTGCCAGCAGCTTTACTAGCGGGAGAGGTGAGCAGTTCTTC | TRBD2 | TRBV11-3 | - | TRBJ2-1
CASSRDNSSPLHF | TGTGCCAGCAGCCGGGACAACTCCTCACCCCTCCACTTT | - | TRBV9 | - | TRBJ1-6
CATGGSQESYEQYF | TGTGCCACGGGGGGCAGTCAAGAGTCCTACGAGCAGTACTTC | - | TRBV10-3 | - | TRBJ2-7
CASSPRAGVATGELFF | TGTGCCAGCAGCCCCCGTGCGGGAGTGGCCACCGGGGAGCTGTTTTTT | TRBD2 | TRBV7-3 | - | TRBJ2-2
CASSSSQGMNQPQHF | TGTGCCAGCAGCTCGTCACAGGGTATGAATCAGCCCCAGCATTTT | - | TRBV7-3 | - | TRBJ1-5
CASSFSGTPQSEQFF | TGTGCCAGCAGCTTTTCCGGGACTCCCCAGTCAGAGCAGTTCTTC | - | TRBV7-9 | once | TRBJ2-1
CASSRYGPSGNTIYF | TGTGCCAGCAGCCGATATGGGCCTTCTGGAAACACCATATATTTT | - | TRBV11-1 | - | TRBJ1-3
CASSLRGGATGELFF | TGTGCCAGCAGCTTACGCGGGGGGGCCACCGGGGAGCTGTTTTTT | TRBD2 | TRBV7-3 | - | TRBJ2-2
CASTQIRNTGELFF | TGTGCCAGCACCCAGATTCGAAACACCGGGGAGCTGTTTTTT | - | TRBV2 | - | TRBJ2-2
CASSLVTGGLSFNYGYTF | TGCGCCAGCAGCTTGGTGACAGGGGGCCTCTCCTTTAACTATGGCTACACCTTC | TRBD1 | TRBV5-1 | - | TRBJ1-2
CASSPGLLVRTDTQYF | TGTGCCAGCAGCCCGGGACTATTAGTGCGCACAGATACGCAGTATTTT | TRBD2 | TRBV7-2 | - | TRBJ2-3
CASMRGDRVSEQYF | TGTGCCAGCATGAGGGGGGACAGGGTTAGCGAGCAGTACTTC | TRBD1 | TRBV7-8 | few | TRBJ2-7